This T cell receptor (beta chain) comes out of a study of blood T cell repertoires in COVID-19 (dated by TCRdb to the early 2020s). Concerning the study at large: The collaborator samples originated in the United States, Italy and Spain and spanned the acute and convalescent phases of COVID-19. The prospective study material was composed of cDNA or gDNA derived from T cells, B-cell-depleted T cells, or PBMCs. Subjects who had been exposed to COVID-19, were actively infected with it, or had recovered from it provided the deeply sampled blood TCRbeta repertoires that made up the dataset. The repertoires were made available in a free public database intended to serve as a resource for research on the immune response to SARS-CoV-2. The samples were drawn from the first 160 participants of the ongoing ImmuneRACE study and from 1,254 subjects provided by 6 global collaborators. The sample metadata nearly always contained a de-identified subject ID, COVID-19 status, age in years and sex. Where available, HLA class I and class II types were taken from metadata supplied by the sample provider and were not determined by assay-based typing. Here is what the overall study found, with its caveats: The quantity of clinical and demographic metadata differed by source and by participant and was supplied without curation.

The CDR3 starts with the cysteine, ends with the phenylalanine, and has 21 residues. CDR3 DNA is the only sequence kept; it has 63 bases, read in frame from the first base. The collaborating institutions used their own protocols to collect whole blood in K2EDTA tubes. For TCRbeta analysis, collaborators shipped samples as frozen whole blood, isolated PBMCs, or DNA extracted from either of those sample types. Worth noting for this clone: What antigen it recognizes has not been identified. No base quality information exists; no much larger clone differs at one position.

TCRbeta CDR3 regions were amplified from genomic DNA by means of the immunoSEQ Assay, a bias-controlled multiplex PCR. As for how the authors treated the data: Within the assay, amplification of reference gene primers was used to estimate how many nucleated cells each sample contained. To quantify the absolute abundance of each unique TCRbeta CDR3 rearrangement, sequence reads were collapsed and filtered. For each sample, productive Simpson clonality was calculated as the square root of Simpson's diversity index over productive rearrangements. TCRdb carries this immuneACCESS record with in-frame sequences only. Its versions omit some clonotypes, under half of them owing to an unresolved V gene in the studies checked, with the rest unexplained. Clone size and V and J calls were adopted from that table, with D and trimming inferred from the DNA. The sample has around 170,000 clones on record, 83% of them singletons. 1.5% to 1.7% of the sample belongs to the ten largest clones.

Recombination linked TRBV21-1 to TRBJ2-7; the table's TRBD2 call for D was not verified on the DNA. TRBV21-1 constitutes a pseudogene. Sequenced: peripheral blood. This TCR was recovered from a human donor in a cohort sampled during active COVID-19. The DNA sequence is given as TGTGCCAGCAGCAAGCAAGCTCCGGGACTAGCGGGAGGGCCATCGCATTACGAGCAGTACTTC. Its amino acids are CASSKQAPGLAGGPSHYEQYF.